Listed here are 11 T cell receptor beta chains from one sample, sequenced in a study of OX40 agonist ivuxolimab in advanced cancers. The assay was immunoSEQ multiplex PCR, and TCRdb's table has in-frame clones only and misses some. Of about 36,000 clones in the sample, 74% were seen once. The source was CD4+ or CD8+ T cells sorted from blood, collected in a trial of the OX40 agonist ivuxolimab. Every receptor here comes from an adult with an advanced solid tumor such as melanoma, head and neck, liver or kidney cancer.

This chain uses TRBV7-2 with TRBJ2-5; 15 positions agree with TRBD2. CDR1 SGHTA and CDR2 FQGNSA come from the germline V gene. This CDR3 comprises 17 residues. The J segment lost 4 bases and the V segment lost 3 bases, leaving 6 bases of the junction unmatched. Written as DNA, the CDR3 is TGTGCCAGCAGCTTGACCGGGACTAGCGGGGGGCCAGAGACCCAGTACTTC. It specifies CASSLTGTSGGPETQYF.

The rearrangement links TRBV29-1 to TRBJ2-7; 10 bases align to TRBD1. The CDR3 contains 13 residues. The J segment lost 5 bases and the V segment lost 7 bases, leaving 8 bases of the junction unmatched. Germline CDR1 and CDR2: SQVTM and ANQGSEA. CDR3 amino acids: CSAVRDRGNEQYF. The CDR3 nucleotides read TGCAGCGCCGTTCGGGACAGGGGCAACGAGCAGTACTTC.

The V call is TRBV2, the J call TRBJ1-6; D is unresolved. Trimming took 7 bases from V and 0 from J, leaving 4 bases between them. This CDR3 is 13 amino acids long. CDR1 is SNHLY, CDR2 FYNNEI, per germline. CDR3 in amino acids: CASKGSYNSPLHF. The CDR3 DNA follows: TGTGCCAGCAAGGGCTCCTATAATTCACCCCTCCACTTT.

The chain carries TRBV4-2 and TRBJ1-4; no clear D gene. Germline CDR1 LGHNA, CDR2 YNFKEQ. The CDR3 consists of 11 residues. Between the trimmed V and J ends, which lost 4 bases and 14 bases, there was a span of 11 bases. The CDR3 spells CASSREGRLFF. DNA for the CDR3: TGTGCCAGCAGCCGGGAAGGGCGTCTGTTTTTT.

This rearrangement joins TRBV11-2 to TRBJ2-7, with D possibly matching TRBD1 (5 bases). The length of the CDR3 is 13 residues. V was shortened by 3 bases and J by 5 bases, with 11 bases between the two germline ends. Germline V gives CDR1 SGHAT, CDR2 FQNNGV. CDR3 residues: CASSFRAGNEQYF. The CDR3 DNA reads TGTGCCAGCAGCTTTCGGGCAGGGAACGAGCAGTACTTC.

The chain couples TRBV5-1 to TRBJ2-7; 11 positions agree with TRBD2. CDR1 and CDR2 (germline): SGHRS, YFSETQ. The junction had 6 bases not matched to a gene; V was cut back by 4 bases and J by 3 bases. This CDR3 is built from 15 residues. CDR3 loop: CASSDSSGGFYEQYF. The DNA of the CDR3 is TGCGCCAGCAGCGACTCTAGCGGGGGGTTCTACGAGCAGTACTTC.

The chain uses TRBV27 and TRBJ2-7; unclear D gene. Germline assignment: CDR1 MNHEY and CDR2 SMNVEV (reference sequence). V shed 0 bases and J shed 2 bases, with 17 bases lying between them. The CDR3 has 17 residues. DNA of the CDR3: TGTGCCAGCAGTTTATCGGTGGGCCATTCCCCCGCCTACGAGCAGTACGTC. Its protein is CASSLSVGHSPAYEQYV.

The chain is built from TRBV18 and TRBJ2-2; 12 bases agree with TRBD2. J was trimmed by 5 bases and V by 3 bases; bases with no gene match: 7. Looked up from germline, CDR1 is KGHSH and CDR2 is LQKENI. The CDR3 extends over 17 amino acids. CDR3: CASSPFGLAGLTGELFF. The CDR3 nucleotides read TGTGCCAGCTCACCGTTTGGACTAGCGGGATTAACCGGGGAGCTGTTTTTT.

V usage is TRBV25-1 and J usage is TRBJ2-3; no clear D. Trimming took off 5 bases at V and 2 bases at J, with 5 bases between the two ends. The CDR3 has 12 residues. The V gene's germline CDR1 is MGHDK and CDR2 SYGVNS. CDR3 amino acids: CASSFNTDTQYF. As DNA, the CDR3 is TGTGCCAGCAGTTTTAACACAGATACGCAGTATTTT. The entire variable domain, with the rest obtained from reference TRBV25-1 and TRBJ2-3, is as follows: EADIYQTPRYLVIGTGKKITLECSQTMGHDKMYWYQQDPGMELHLIHYSYGVNSTEKGDLSSESTVSRIRTEHFPLTLESARPSHTSQYLCASSFNTDTQYFGPGTRLTVL.

The chain recombines TRBV11-2 with TRBJ1-6; D ambiguous. CDR3 size: 15 residues. CDR1 and CDR2 from the germline V gene are SGHAT and FQNNGV. The V and J ends lost 5 bases and 3 bases respectively, with 11 bases between them. The CDR3 loop is CASSEQDLYNSPLHF. The CDR3 region has the DNA TGTGCCAGCAGCGAGCAGGACCTCTATAATTCACCCCTCCACTTT.

The genes are TRBV2 and TRBJ2-3; D is unresolved. V shed 3 bases and J shed 7 bases, with 5 bases lying between them. The CDR3 consists of 11 residues. Germline lookup yields CDR1 SNHLY and CDR2 FYNNEI. The CDR3 DNA is TGTGCCAGCAGTGAGGGGTATACGCAGTATTTT. Translation: CASSEGYTQYF.